These 31 T cell receptor beta chains came from one sample sequenced in a study of CD8 T cells in ankylosing spondylitis. Whole-study results and caveats: Ankylosing spondylitis blood seemed to carry a telltale TCR beta motif made of several highly homologous variants.

No antigen is known for these receptors. TCRdb re-called the 5' RACE reads through MiXCR, storing one row per CDR3 protein. The table lists over 700,000 distinct CDR3 sequences, roughly 20% of them singletons, with 15% to 20% in the top ten. The sequenced sample consisted of blood, either unsorted or a sorted T cell fraction (not recorded which). The receptors derive from a male donor with ankylosing spondylitis.

This chain uses TRBV5-1 with TRBJ1-1; possibly TRBD1 for D (5 bases). This CDR3 is built from 15 residues. Germline V CDR1 and CDR2: SGHRS, YFSETQ. V dropped 2 bases and J dropped 1 base, with 12 bases sitting between them. CDR3 amino acids: CASSFQTGTNTEAFF. CDR3 sequence (DNA): TGCGCCAGCAGCTTCCAAACAGGAACGAACACTGAAGCTTTCTTT.

This clonotype showed up just a few times. The rearrangement links TRBV19 to TRBJ2-1; TRBD1 matches at 7 bases. CDR1 is LNHDA, CDR2 SQIVND, per germline (reference sequence). Germline trimming cut 4 bases from V and 0 bases from J; bases unmatched to any gene: 3. The CDR3 contains 15 residues. The CDR3 bases are TGTGCCAGTAGTACGGACAGGAGCTCCTACAATGAGCAGTTCTTC. Translated: CASSTDRSSYNEQFF.

The table lists this clonotype with a few counts. The genes are TRBV7-2 and TRBJ2-4; 10 bases map to TRBD2. J gave up 6 bases and V 1 base, and 3 bases lay outside the gene matches. The CDR3 sequence is 15 residues long. CDR1 and CDR2 (germline): SGHTA, FQGNSA. DNA of the CDR3: TGTGCCAGCAGCTTAGAGCTAGCGGGAGTAAACATTCAGTACTTC. Encoded protein: CASSLELAGVNIQYF.

This clonotype has only a few counts. The chain employs TRBV27 and TRBJ1-4; D is undetermined. The CDR3 length is 14 residues. Germline loops: CDR1 MNHEY, CDR2 SMNVEV (reference sequence). Deletions cut 4 bases from V and 0 bases from J, with 6 bases between. In nucleotides, the CDR3 is TGTGCCAGCAGTTACGAGTCAACTAATGAAAAACTGTTTTTT. Protein product: CASSYESTNEKLFF.

Turning to this clonotype: A junction boundary mismatches the germline segment, possibly from a read error. The rearrangement links TRBV5-1 to TRBJ2-5; possible D gene TRBD1, 6 bases. CDR3 size: 13 residues. Looked up from germline, CDR1 is SGHRS and CDR2 is YFSETQ. The CDR3 bases are TGCGCCAGCAGCTTAGGGGGACAAGAGACCCTGTACTTC. It encodes CASSLGGQETLYF.

This clonotype was recorded many times. The rearrangement joins TRBV20-1 to TRBJ2-1, with D hard to call. CDR1 DFQATT and CDR2 SNEGSKA come from the germline V gene (reference sequence). The V end was cut by 7 bases, the J end by 2 bases, with 6 bases between. CDR3 length equals 11 residues. This chain's CDR3 is CSVDPYNEQFF. Here the CDR3 DNA reads TGCAGTGTTGATCCCTACAATGAGCAGTTCTTC.

This clonotype was counted between two and nine times. The rearrangement links TRBV20-1 to TRBJ2-3; 7 positions agree with TRBD2. The CDR3 covers 15 residues. With V trimmed by 2 bases and J by 8 bases, 13 bases remained unmatched. CDR1 is DFQATT, CDR2 SNEGSKA, per germline (reference sequence). The CDR3 spells CSARSAGAPSGTQYF. CDR3 coding DNA: TGCAGTGCTAGATCTGCGGGAGCCCCCTCCGGTACGCAGTATTTT.

This rearrangement joins TRBV29-1 to TRBJ2-5; tentatively, D is TRBD1 or TRBD2 (5 bases each). Germline V gives CDR1 SQVTM, CDR2 ANQGSEA. There are 12 residues in the CDR3. Trimming removed 5 bases at V and 4 bases at J, with 11 bases between. The CDR3 loop is CSVRSGAETQYF. In nucleotides, the CDR3 is TGCAGCGTTCGTTCCGGGGCAGAGACCCAGTACTTC.

This sequence joins TRBV12-3 or TRBV12-4 and TRBJ1-2; D is unresolved. The CDR3 loop spans 15 amino acids. V lost 10 bases to trimming and J lost 3 bases, with 21 bases between them. In DNA form, the CDR3 reads TGTGCCACCGCGGACCCGGTGACCGGTGACTATGGCTACACCTTC. Residues: CATADPVTGDYGYTF.

This sequence joins TRBV7-8 and TRBJ2-5; 16 nucleotides agree with TRBD2. Germline V gene data show CDR1 as SGHVS and CDR2 as FQNEAQ. CDR3 length: 17 amino acids. V shed 3 bases, J shed 2 bases, and the junction held 3 bases outside the gene matches. The CDR3 loop reads CASSLGLAGGGQETQYF. CDR3 sequence (DNA): TGTGCCAGCAGCTTGGGACTAGCGGGAGGGGGTCAAGAGACCCAGTACTTC. Combining the CDR3 with reference TRBV7-8 and TRBJ2-5 gives the whole variable domain GAGVSQSPRYKVAKRGQDVALRCDPISGHVSLFWYQQALGQGPEFLTYFQNEAQLDKSGLPSDRFFAERPEGSVSTLKIQRTQQEDSAVYLCASSLGLAGGGQETQYFGPGTRLLVL.

The CDR3 reads CASSQGVQRGSYNEQFF. The CDR3 nucleotides are TGCGCCAGCAGCCAAGGGGTTCAGCGGGGCTCCTACAATGAGCAGTTCTTC. V is TRBV4-1 and J is TRBJ2-1; 7 bases are a match to TRBD2. The trim removed 1 base at V and 0 bases at J, leaving 6 bases unmatched. The CDR3 runs to 17 residues. Germline CDR1 reads MGHRA; CDR2 reads YSYEKL.

CDR3 sequence: CASSQAGPLYEQYF. The CDR3 DNA reads as TGTGCCAGCAGCCAAGCGGGACCCCTCTACGAGCAGTACTTC. The chain combines TRBV14 with TRBJ2-7; D assignment may be TRBD1 or TRBD2 (5 bases each). From germline, CDR1 is SGHDN and CDR2 FVKESK. The ends were cut back, 1 base at V and 3 bases at J, with 10 bases in the middle. There are 14 residues in the CDR3.

The V call is TRBV12-3 or TRBV12-4, the J call TRBJ2-5; no clear D gene. This CDR3 region has 15 residues. V was cut by 1 base and J by 1 base, with 10 bases left in between. CDR3: CASSLDGPPQETQYF. CDR3 coding DNA: TGTGCCAGCAGTTTAGACGGTCCCCCCCAAGAGACCCAGTACTTC.

The chain carries TRBV12-3 or TRBV12-4 and TRBJ2-7; 12 bases align to TRBD2. V was pared by 7 bases and J by 6 bases, with 4 bases of the junction left unmatched. This CDR3 has 13 residues. CDR3 bases: TGTGCCAGCAACTCGGGACTAGCGGGCGAGCAGTACTTC. It specifies CASNSGLAGEQYF.

This clonotype was observed a handful of times. The chain has TRBV5-1 and TRBJ1-2; no firm D call. This CDR3 comprises 15 residues. V lost 0 bases to trimming and J lost 0 bases, with 9 bases between them. Per germline, CDR1 SGHRS and CDR2 YFSETQ. The CDR3 is CASSLEGSTNYGYTF. The CDR3 coding sequence is TGCGCCAGCAGCTTGGAGGGCAGCACTAACTATGGCTACACCTTC.

This clonotype was seen a handful of times. V and J are TRBV7-9 and TRBJ1-3; D remains ambiguous. The CDR3 is made up of 16 amino acids. Per germline, CDR1 SEHNR and CDR2 FQNEAQ (reference sequence). With 1 base removed from V and 0 bases from J, the gap between germline ends came to 10 bases. The CDR3: CASSLGGRDSGNTIYF. Here the CDR3 DNA reads TGTGCCAGCAGCTTAGGCGGACGGGACTCTGGAAACACCATATATTTT.

This clonotype was counted a few times. The V gene is TRBV29-1, the J gene TRBJ2-5; TRBD2 aligns across 7 bases. The germline V gene has CDR1 SQVTM and CDR2 ANQGSEA. Germline trimming cut 7 bases from V and 7 bases from J; bases unmatched to any gene: 9. CDR3 length equals 12 residues. DNA for the CDR3: TGCAGCGCTGACGCGGGGGAAGGGACCCAGTACTTC. Its protein is CSADAGEGTQYF.

This clonotype was counted only a few times. The gene calls are TRBV7-2 and TRBJ1-2; D remains ambiguous. CDR1 and CDR2 (germline): SGHTA, FQGNSA. With 3 bases removed from V and 2 bases from J, the gap between germline ends came to 10 bases. CDR3 length: 14 residues. The CDR3 loop is CASSFGTPNYGYTF. As DNA, the CDR3 is TGTGCCAGCAGCTTCGGCACTCCCAACTATGGCTACACCTTC.

The sample holds a few counts of this clonotype. CDR3 sequence: CASSQDIGEADTIYF. In nucleotides, the CDR3 is TGTGCCAGCAGCCAAGACATCGGTGAGGCAGACACCATATATTTT. The chain employs TRBV6-1 and TRBJ1-3, with D uncertain. Per the germline V gene, CDR1 is MNHNS and CDR2 is SASEGT. V was clipped by 6 bases and J by 8 bases, with 20 bases between them. This CDR3 has 15 amino acids.

The sample holds a few counts of this clonotype. The chain combines TRBV30 with TRBJ1-1; no clear D. The CDR3 spans 13 residues. CDR1 and CDR2 (germline): GTSNPN, SVGIG (reference sequence). The V end was cut by 0 bases, the J end by 4 bases, with 9 bases between. CDR3 residues: CAWSVLVITEAFF. CDR3 in DNA: TGTGCCTGGAGTGTATTGGTTATCACTGAAGCTTTCTTT. Complete variable domain (other parts from reference TRBV30 and TRBJ1-1): SQTIHQWPATLVQPVGSPLSLECTVEGTSNPNLYWYRQAAGRGLQLLFYSVGIGQISSEVPQNLSASRPQDRQFILSSKKLLLSDSGFYLCAWSVLVITEAFFGQGTRLTVV.

This chain connects TRBV24-1 to TRBJ2-2; no clear D. CDR1 KGHDR and CDR2 SFDVKD come from the germline V gene. V was trimmed by 5 bases and J by 6 bases, leaving 12 bases between them. The CDR3 spans 14 residues. The chain's CDR3 is CATSGEWSSGELFF. CDR3 sequence (DNA): TGTGCCACCAGTGGAGAGTGGAGCTCCGGGGAGCTGTTTTTT.

This clonotype appeared a few times. This chain joins TRBV6-5 and TRBJ1-2; the D is unclear. Trimming cost V 4 bases and J 2 bases, with 14 bases left between them. This CDR3 region has 15 residues. The V gene's germline CDR1 is MNHEY and CDR2 SVGAGI. CDR3 DNA: TGTGCCAGCAGTTCGAGCACGCTCGGAAACTATGGCTACACCTTC. This sequence encodes CASSSSTLGNYGYTF.

V and J are TRBV5-1 and TRBJ1-1; 8 bases agree with TRBD1. Germline CDR1 is SGHRS and CDR2 is YFSETQ. This CDR3 contains 17 residues. J gave up 4 bases and V 4 bases, and 15 bases lay outside the gene matches. This CDR3 is CASSADRGLSGSTEAFF. The CDR3, as DNA: TGCGCCAGCAGCGCCGACAGGGGTCTAAGCGGGAGCACTGAAGCTTTCTTT. Using reference TRBV5-1 and TRBJ1-1 for the parts outside the CDR3, the full variable domain is KAGVTQTPRYLIKTRGQQVTLSCSPISGHRSVSWYQQTPGQGLQFLFEYFSETQRNKGNFPGRFSGRQFSNSRSEMNVSTLELGDSALYLCASSADRGLSGSTEAFFGQGTRLTVV.

This chain connects TRBV20-1 to TRBJ1-2; TRBD1 is a possible D gene (6 bases). Trimming left V 5 bases short and J 7 bases short, with 20 bases between. This CDR3 has 14 amino acids. The germline V gene has CDR1 DFQATT and CDR2 SNEGSKA (reference sequence). CDR3 region: CSAPTGFRLPGYTF. Here the CDR3 DNA reads TGCAGTGCTCCAACAGGGTTTAGGCTCCCTGGCTACACCTTC.

The J gene is TRBJ2-1, the V gene TRBV20-1; 9 positions match TRBD2. Germline CDR1 reads DFQATT; CDR2 reads SNEGSKA (reference sequence). Germline trimming cut 2 bases from V and 3 bases from J; bases unmatched to any gene: 8. This CDR3 is built from 16 residues. The DNA for the CDR3 is TGCAGTGCTAGAAAGCTAGCGGGGACACTCTACAATGAGCAGTTCTTC. As protein: CSARKLAGTLYNEQFF.

This clonotype was recorded many times. The V call is TRBV12-3 or TRBV12-4, the J call TRBJ2-2, with D tentatively TRBD2 (5 bases). The germline V and J ends were trimmed by 6 bases and 4 bases, with 12 bases remaining between them. CDR3 size: 14 residues. The CDR3 region is CASRGSVGTGELFF. The CDR3 DNA reads TGTGCCAGCAGAGGGAGTGTAGGCACCGGGGAGCTGTTTTTT.

V gene TRBV11-2 combines with J gene TRBJ2-4; a possible D gene is TRBD1 (5 bases). The germline V gene has CDR1 SGHAT and CDR2 FQNNGV. CDR3 size: 15 residues. V was clipped by 1 base and J by 9 bases, with 16 bases between them. The CDR3 spells CASSLGGAFRSIQYF. CDR3 sequence (DNA): TGTGCCAGCAGCTTAGGGGGCGCTTTCCGGAGCATTCAGTACTTC.

The chain combines TRBV2 with TRBJ2-6; no clear D. Germline assignment: CDR1 SNHLY and CDR2 FYNNEI. V was clipped by 7 bases and J by 1 base, with 14 bases between them. The CDR3 totals 16 residues. This CDR3 is CASTVFQSSGANVLTF. The CDR3 bases are TGTGCCAGCACTGTGTTTCAATCGTCTGGGGCCAACGTCCTGACTTTC.

The table lists this clonotype with a few counts. The CDR3 region has the DNA TGTGCCAGCGCAAACCTCCGGGAGGGGACCTCCTACAATGAGCAGTTCTTC. Translated, it gives CASANLREGTSYNEQFF. The chain combines TRBV18 with TRBJ2-1; the match to TRBD2 covers 8 bases. The V segment lost 8 bases and the J segment 0 bases; nucleotides outside the gene matches: 12. This CDR3 is 17 amino acids long. Germline CDR1 reads KGHSH; CDR2 reads LQKENI. The full variable domain, completed using reference TRBV18 and TRBJ2-1, is NAGVMQNPRHLVRRRGQEARLRCSPMKGHSHVYWYRQLPEEGLKFMVYLQKENIIDESGMPKERFSAEFPKEGPSILRIQQVVRGDSAAYFCASANLREGTSYNEQFFGPGTRLTVL.

The V gene is TRBV12-3 or TRBV12-4, the J gene TRBJ1-1; D may be TRBD1 (6 bases). V was trimmed by 6 bases and J by 4 bases, leaving 24 bases between them. The CDR3 consists of 17 residues. CDR3 in DNA: TGTGCCAGCAGCTTTTACTCCCCGTCGGGGGCTGGCACTGAAGCTTTCTTT. It specifies CASSFYSPSGAGTEAFF.

CDR3 coding DNA: TGTGCCAGCAGTTTCCGCGGAGGGGACATCGATGCTTTCTTT. This codes for CASSFRGGDIDAFF. This chain links TRBV12-3 or TRBV12-4 with TRBJ1-1; possibly TRBD1 for D (6 bases). Trimming pared 3 bases from V and 11 bases from J, leaving 19 bases between. The CDR3 has 14 residues.